A selection of T cell receptor beta chains follows, all from one sample in a study of blood T cell repertoires in COVID-19. The protocol was immunoSEQ multiplex PCR, while the TCRdb copy is restricted to in-frame clones and leaves out a portion. The sample has 50,000 to 60,000 clones, roughly 86% seen once. What was sequenced was peripheral blood. The receptors derive from a man in his forties with COVID-19, enrolled during active disease. CDR3s include the opening cysteine and the closing phenylalanine or tryptophan. D genes are given only for firm matches. Expanded clones are given a class, and other clones once, few, many or no size at all.

CDR3,DNA,D,J,size,V
CASSMGDSNEQFF,TGTGCCAGTAGTATGGGGGACAGCAATGAGCAGTTCTTC,TRBD1,TRBJ2-1,.,TRBV19
CATSDLGTDFEGYTF,TGTGCCACCAGTGATTTGGGGACAGACTTCGAGGGCTACACCTTC,TRBD1,TRBJ1-2,.,TRBV24-1
CASSLVPAGGPGELFF,TGCGCCAGCAGCTTGGTACCAGCGGGAGGGCCCGGGGAGCTGTTTTTT,TRBD2,TRBJ2-2,.,TRBV5-1
CASSPWTGGGYTF,TGCGCCAGCAGCCCGTGGACAGGGGGTGGCTACACCTTC,TRBD1,TRBJ1-2,once,TRBV5-1
CASSLGLAGVTSYEQYF,TGCGCCAGCAGCTTGGGCCTAGCGGGGGTGACCTCCTACGAGCAGTACTTC,TRBD2,TRBJ2-7,.,TRBV5-1
CASSSGPEDTEAFF,TGTGCCAGCAGCTCCGGCCCCGAGGACACTGAAGCTTTCTTT,.,TRBJ1-1,.,TRBV7-9
CASSSVGLARPQGETQYF,TGCGCCAGCAGCTCGGTGGGACTAGCGAGGCCCCAAGGAGAGACCCAGTACTTC,TRBD2,TRBJ2-5,.,TRBV5-1
CASSSGTSGTDTQYF,TGTGCCAGCAGCTCGGGGACTAGCGGCACAGATACGCAGTATTTT,TRBD2,TRBJ2-3,.,TRBV11-3
CASSRDRVRTEAFF,TGTGCCAGCAGCCGCGACAGGGTACGGACTGAAGCTTTCTTT,TRBD1,TRBJ1-1,.,TRBV5-6
CASSASGFEQFF,TGTGCCAGCAGCGCTAGCGGCTTCGAGCAGTTCTTC,TRBD2,TRBJ2-1,.,TRBV7-9
CASSSLGELFF,TGTGCCAGCAGTTCACTCGGGGAGCTGTTTTTT,.,TRBJ2-2,.,TRBV12-3/TRBV12-4
CASSHTGTGTYEQYF,TGCGCCAGCAGCCATACCGGGACAGGGACCTACGAGCAGTACTTC,TRBD1,TRBJ2-7,once,TRBV4-1
CASTSTPGYGYTF,TGTGCCAGCACTTCGACCCCGGGGTATGGCTACACCTTC,.,TRBJ1-2,.,TRBV6-6
CASSSGTGRNTEAFF,TGTGCCAGCAGTTCCGGGACAGGGAGGAACACTGAAGCTTTCTTT,TRBD1,TRBJ1-1,.,TRBV2
CASKPRASSGYEQYF,TGTGCCTCCAAACCGAGGGCCTCATCGGGCTACGAGCAGTACTTC,.,TRBJ2-7,.,TRBV21-1
CASRWGGDTDTQYF,TGTGCCAGCAGGTGGGGGGGAGACACAGATACGCAGTATTTT,TRBD2,TRBJ2-3,.,TRBV7-2
CAGDRGGNQPQHF,TGTGCCGGGGACAGGGGAGGCAATCAGCCCCAGCATTTT,TRBD1,TRBJ1-5,.,TRBV6-4
CASSHSFGTRYNEQFF,TGTGCCAGCAGCCATTCCTTCGGGACACGGTACAATGAGCAGTTCTTC,.,TRBJ2-1,.,TRBV11-2
CASETGRGPLSGANVLTF,TGTGCCAGCGAAACCGGGCGGGGTCCCCTCTCTGGGGCCAACGTCCTGACTTTC,.,TRBJ2-6,.,TRBV5-8
CASSVRGGELFF,TGTGCCAGCAGCGTACGGGGCGGGGAGCTGTTTTTT,.,TRBJ2-2,.,TRBV9
CASSEGGGWGYTF,TGCGCCAGCAGTGAGGGGGGAGGCTGGGGCTACACCTTC,.,TRBJ1-2,.,TRBV10-2
CASSLRYSSYNEQFF,TGTGCCAGCAGCCTTCGGTACAGCTCCTACAATGAGCAGTTCTTC,.,TRBJ2-1,.,TRBV7-6
CASSLTSVNNEQFF,TGTGCCAGCAGCTTGACTAGCGTCAACAATGAGCAGTTCTTC,TRBD2,TRBJ2-1,.,TRBV5-8
CASSSAGPSLGKLFF,TGCGCCAGCAGCTCAGCGGGGCCCTCGCTTGGAAAACTGTTTTTT,.,TRBJ1-4,.,TRBV5-1
CSARVGDTQYF,TGCAGTGCTAGAGTCGGGGATACGCAGTATTTT,.,TRBJ2-3,.,TRBV20-1
CASSVTGVSEQFF,TGTGCCAGCAGCGTGACAGGGGTGAGTGAGCAGTTCTTC,TRBD1,TRBJ2-1,.,TRBV9
CASSLPVSYEQYF,TGTGCCAGCAGCTTGCCAGTCTCCTACGAGCAGTACTTC,.,TRBJ2-7,.,TRBV5-6
CAISEQGKETQYF,TGTGCCATCAGTGAGCAGGGAAAAGAGACCCAGTACTTC,.,TRBJ2-5,.,TRBV10-3
CAWSRGTYGYTF,TGTGCCTGGAGTAGGGGAACATATGGCTACACCTTC,.,TRBJ1-2,.,TRBV30
CASSALKGGNQPQHF,TGTGCCAGCAGTGCCCTAAAGGGGGGCAATCAGCCCCAGCATTTT,.,TRBJ1-5,few,TRBV25-1
CASSYTGSYGYTF,TGTGCCAGCAGTTACACCGGGAGTTATGGCTACACCTTC,.,TRBJ1-2,.,TRBV6-5
CASSPTGGGYEQFF,TGTGCCAGCAGTCCGACGGGAGGAGGGTATGAGCAGTTCTTC,TRBD2,TRBJ2-1,.,TRBV27
CASSLGQNSPLHF,TGCGCCAGCAGCTTAGGACAGAATTCACCCCTCCACTTT,.,TRBJ1-6,.,TRBV5-1
CASSVGSRLGTDTQYF,TGTGCCAGCAGTGTGGGGAGTAGGTTGGGCACAGATACGCAGTATTTT,.,TRBJ2-3,.,TRBV6-1
CASSLEQGARYEQFF,TGTGCCAGCAGCTTAGAACAGGGGGCTAGATATGAGCAGTTCTTC,TRBD1,TRBJ2-1,.,TRBV7-9
CSVEVGRNEKLFF,TGCAGCGTTGAAGTTGGCAGAAATGAAAAACTGTTTTTT,.,TRBJ1-4,.,TRBV29-1
CASSPLTGSNYGYTF,TGTGCCAGCTCACCGCTGACAGGGTCCAACTATGGCTACACCTTC,TRBD1,TRBJ1-2,.,TRBV18
CASSPGGRALNEQFF,TGTGCCAGCAGCCCAGGGGGACGGGCGTTGAATGAGCAGTTCTTC,TRBD1,TRBJ2-1,.,TRBV13
CASSLRGLASTDTQYF,TGTGCCAGCAGCCTACGCGGACTAGCAAGCACAGATACGCAGTATTTT,TRBD2,TRBJ2-3,.,TRBV3-1/TRBV3-2
CASRDRGRETQYF,TGTGCCAGCAGGGACAGGGGGCGAGAGACCCAGTACTTC,TRBD1,TRBJ2-5,.,TRBV6-5
CASSTSGRGNEQFF,TGTGCCAGTAGTACTAGCGGGAGAGGAAATGAGCAGTTCTTC,TRBD2,TRBJ2-1,.,TRBV19
CASSPTSGGIYNEQFF,TGTGCCAGCAGCCCAACTAGCGGGGGAATCTACAATGAGCAGTTCTTC,TRBD2,TRBJ2-1,.,TRBV9
CASSPSGYGYTF,TGCGCCAGCAGCCCCTCGGGCTATGGCTACACCTTC,.,TRBJ1-2,.,TRBV5-1
CSVEEQGAGGYTF,TGCAGCGTTGAAGAACAGGGGGCTGGTGGCTACACCTTC,TRBD1,TRBJ1-2,.,TRBV29-1
CASRVARDQYF,TGTGCCAGCAGAGTGGCCCGGGACCAGTACTTC,.,TRBJ2-5,.,TRBV2
CASSELSGGNNEQFF,TGTGCCAGTAGTGAATTGTCGGGGGGAAACAATGAGCAGTTCTTC,TRBD2,TRBJ2-1,.,TRBV19
CASSRGTSGRKNEQFF,TGTGCCAGCAGTCGGGGGACTAGCGGGAGAAAAAATGAGCAGTTCTTC,TRBD2,TRBJ2-1,.,TRBV2